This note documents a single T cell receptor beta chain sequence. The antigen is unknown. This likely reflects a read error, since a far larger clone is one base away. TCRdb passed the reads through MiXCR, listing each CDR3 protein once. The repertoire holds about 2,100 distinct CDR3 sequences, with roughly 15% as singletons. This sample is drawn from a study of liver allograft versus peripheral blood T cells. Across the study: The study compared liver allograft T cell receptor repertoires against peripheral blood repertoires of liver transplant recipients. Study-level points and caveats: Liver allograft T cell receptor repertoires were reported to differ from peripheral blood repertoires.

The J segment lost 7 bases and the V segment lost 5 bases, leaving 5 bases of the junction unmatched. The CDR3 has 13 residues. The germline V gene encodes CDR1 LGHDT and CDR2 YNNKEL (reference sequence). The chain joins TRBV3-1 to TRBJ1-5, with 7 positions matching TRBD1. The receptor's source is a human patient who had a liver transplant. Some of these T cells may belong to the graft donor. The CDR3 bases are TGTGCCAGCAGCGGAGGGGGCGGGCAGCCCCAGCATTTT. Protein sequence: CASSGGGGQPQHF.